This TCR beta chain is drawn from a study of T cells in Graves' hyperthyroidism and ophthalmopathy. Study-level points and caveats: Ophthalmopathy was identified by the model a median approximately six months ahead of onset.

This clonotype came up many times. Its antigen is unknown. Template material for amplifying TCR beta CDR3 regions consisted of RNA transcripts. The study used the HTBI primer set for a first-round RT-PCR of the TCR CDR3. MiXCR, run by TCRdb on the multiplex PCR reads, gives a single entry per CDR3 protein. The table includes more than 250,000 distinct CDR3 sequences, 13% to 15% detected once. Trimming pared 6 bases from V and 5 bases from J, leaving 13 bases between. The CDR3 totals 13 residues. From germline, CDR1 is KGHSH and CDR2 LQKENI. Lactation, pregnancy, other autoimmune disease or uncontrolled infection led to exclusion of patients. Diagnoses were established using clinical symptoms, serum thyroxine and TRAb, thyroid ultrasound and orbital computed tomography.

The chain recombines TRBV18 with TRBJ2-5; D remains ambiguous. The sample comprised blood. This TCR derives from a woman in her fifties or sixties with Graves' hyperthyroidism that later progressed to Graves' ophthalmopathy. CDR3 region: CASSLGQMETQYF. The CDR3 nucleotides are TGTGCCAGCTCCCTAGGTCAGATGGAGACCCAGTACTTC.